This T cell receptor (beta chain) was recovered during a study of cytomegalovirus exposure and HLA in healthy donors. Note on this clone: Its antigen is still unknown.

PCR involved 60 Vbeta and 13 Jbeta primers. Sequencing was performed with immunoSEQ multiplex PCR; in TCRdb, only in-frame clones are kept and a portion is missing. Here the sample spans 90,000 to 120,000 clones, more than 65% being singletons. Study-wide points: A later analysis found most CMV-associated TCR beta chains apparently HLA-restricted. TCR association rates varied by HLA locus in a later analysis, with DRB1 highest and HLA-C lowest. Most subjects' HLA-A and HLA-B alleles were reportedly predicted from TCR beta sequences.

This CDR3 is built from 14 residues. The V end lost 7 bases, the J end lost 4 bases, and 17 bases lay between the germline ends. Germline lookup yields CDR1 MNHNS and CDR2 SASEGT. This clonotype originated in a male donor in good health and CMV-seronegative. The V call is TRBV6-1, the J call TRBJ2-7, with D possibly being TRBD2 (6 bases). Sequenced material: PBMCs. In DNA form, the CDR3 reads TGTGCCAGCATTGCCGGGACTCTTGGGTACGAGCAGTACTTC. This gives the protein CASIAGTLGYEQYF.